The clone carrying this T cell receptor (beta chain) was detected once. The germline CDR1 and CDR2 sequences are MDHEN and SYDVKM. The CDR3 totals 17 residues. V lost 5 bases and J 0 bases, leaving 17 bases between the germline ends. The data derive from a study of blood T cell repertoires in COVID-19. At the level of the study: T cells, B-cell-depleted T cells, or PBMCs provided the cDNA or gDNA that served as material.

Assay: immunoSEQ multiplex PCR; the TCRdb copy retains only in-frame clones and omits some. In the table there are about 74,000 clones, 84% of which are singletons. The chain has TRBV28 and TRBJ2-1, with D possibly TRBD1 on 6 matching bases. Sequences were obtained from peripheral blood. This receptor was obtained from a man between 65 and 85 years old with acute or convalescent COVID-19. The CDR3 region is CASSRLGQFSSYNEQFF. Written as DNA, the CDR3 is TGTGCCAGCAGTCGGCTCGGACAGTTCAGCTCCTACAATGAGCAGTTCTTC.